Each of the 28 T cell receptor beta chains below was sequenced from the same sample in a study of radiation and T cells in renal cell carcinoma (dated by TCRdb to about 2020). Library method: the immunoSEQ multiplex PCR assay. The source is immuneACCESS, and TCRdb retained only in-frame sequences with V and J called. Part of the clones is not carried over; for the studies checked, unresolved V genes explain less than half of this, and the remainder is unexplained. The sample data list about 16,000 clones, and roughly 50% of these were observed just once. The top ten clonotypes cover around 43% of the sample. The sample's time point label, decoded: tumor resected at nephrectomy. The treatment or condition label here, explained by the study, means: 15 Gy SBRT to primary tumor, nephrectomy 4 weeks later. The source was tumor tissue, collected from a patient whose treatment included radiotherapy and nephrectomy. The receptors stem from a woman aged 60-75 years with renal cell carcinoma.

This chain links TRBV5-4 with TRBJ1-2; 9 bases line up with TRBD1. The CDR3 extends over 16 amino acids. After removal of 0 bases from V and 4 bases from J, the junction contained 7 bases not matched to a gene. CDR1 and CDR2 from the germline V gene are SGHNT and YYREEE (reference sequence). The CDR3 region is CASSLGTGGAGYGYTF. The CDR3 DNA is TGTGCCAGCAGCTTGGGAACAGGGGGCGCCGGCTATGGCTACACCTTC.

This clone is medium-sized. The chain's CDR3 is CASSVSQGAYEQYF. The CDR3 nucleotides read TGTGCCAGCAGCGTCTCACAGGGGGCATACGAGCAGTACTTC. The V and J genes are TRBV9 and TRBJ2-7; 9 bases fit TRBD1. The CDR3 runs to 14 residues. Germline values: CDR1 SGDLS, CDR2 YYNGEE. The junction had 4 bases not matched to a gene; V was cut back by 2 bases and J by 4 bases.

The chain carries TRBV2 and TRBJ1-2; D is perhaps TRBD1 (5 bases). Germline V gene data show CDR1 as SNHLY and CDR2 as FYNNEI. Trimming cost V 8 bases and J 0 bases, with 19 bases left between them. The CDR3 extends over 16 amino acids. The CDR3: CASVRATALSNYGYTF. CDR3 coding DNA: TGTGCCAGCGTAAGGGCGACAGCTTTATCTAACTATGGCTACACCTTC.

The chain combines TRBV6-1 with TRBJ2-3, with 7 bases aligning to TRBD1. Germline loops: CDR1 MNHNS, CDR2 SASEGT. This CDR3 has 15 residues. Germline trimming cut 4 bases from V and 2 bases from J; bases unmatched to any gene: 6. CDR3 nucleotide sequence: TGTGCCAGCAGTGTGACAGGGCCCCTCACAGATACGCAGTATTTT. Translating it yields CASSVTGPLTDTQYF.

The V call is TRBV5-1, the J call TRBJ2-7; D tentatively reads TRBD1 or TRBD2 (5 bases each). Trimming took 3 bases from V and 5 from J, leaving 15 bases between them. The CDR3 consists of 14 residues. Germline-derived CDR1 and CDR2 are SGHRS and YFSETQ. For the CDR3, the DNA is TGCGCCAGCAGCTGGGGACGGAATAGGCACGAGCAGTACTTC. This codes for CASSWGRNRHEQYF. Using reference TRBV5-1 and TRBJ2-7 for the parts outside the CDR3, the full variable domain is KAGVTQTPRYLIKTRGQQVTLSCSPISGHRSVSWYQQTPGQGLQFLFEYFSETQRNKGNFPGRFSGRQFSNSRSEMNVSTLELGDSALYLCASSWGRNRHEQYFGPGTRLTVT.

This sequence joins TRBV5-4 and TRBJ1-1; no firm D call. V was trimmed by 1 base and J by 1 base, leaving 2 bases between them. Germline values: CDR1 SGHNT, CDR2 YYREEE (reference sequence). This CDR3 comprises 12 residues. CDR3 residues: CASSLSNTEAFF. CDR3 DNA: TGTGCCAGCAGCTTGTCGAACACTGAAGCTTTCTTT.

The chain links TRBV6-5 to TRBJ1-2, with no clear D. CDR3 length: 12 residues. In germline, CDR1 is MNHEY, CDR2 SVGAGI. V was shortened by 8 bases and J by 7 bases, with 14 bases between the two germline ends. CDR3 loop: CASFLAALGYTF. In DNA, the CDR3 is TGTGCCAGCTTCCTTGCGGCGCTTGGCTACACCTTC.

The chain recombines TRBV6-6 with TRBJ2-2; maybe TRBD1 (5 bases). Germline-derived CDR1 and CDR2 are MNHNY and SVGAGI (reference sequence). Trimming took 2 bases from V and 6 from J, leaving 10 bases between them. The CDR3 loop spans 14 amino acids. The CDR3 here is CASSYNPRAGELFF. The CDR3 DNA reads TGTGCCAGCAGTTACAACCCCAGGGCCGGGGAGCTGTTTTTT.

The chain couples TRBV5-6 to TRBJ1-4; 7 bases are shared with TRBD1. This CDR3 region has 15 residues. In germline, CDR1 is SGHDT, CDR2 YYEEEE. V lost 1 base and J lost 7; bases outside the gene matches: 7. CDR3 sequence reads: CASSLWTGRAEKLFF. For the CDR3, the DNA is TGTGCCAGCAGCTTGTGGACAGGAAGGGCTGAAAAACTGTTTTTT.

CDR3 bases: TGTGCCAGCAGCTTACTTGGGGGCAACACCATATATTTT. This translates into CASSLLGGNTIYF. The rearrangement uses TRBV11-2 and TRBJ1-3, with a possible D match to TRBD1 (6 bases). Trimming left V 2 bases short and J 7 bases short, with 9 bases between. The germline V gene has CDR1 SGHAT and CDR2 FQNNGV. The CDR3 has 13 amino acids.

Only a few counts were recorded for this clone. The CDR3 loop is CASSQVAGGNTEAFF. Here the CDR3 DNA reads TGTGCCAGCAGCCAGGTAGCGGGGGGGAACACTGAAGCTTTCTTT. The rearrangement links TRBV14 to TRBJ1-1; tentative D call: TRBD1 (5 bases). The CDR3 length is 15 residues. Germline loops: CDR1 SGHDN, CDR2 FVKESK. V gave up 3 bases and J gave up 1 base, with 12 bases separating them. The full variable domain, in which reference TRBV14 and TRBJ1-1 provide the parts outside the CDR3, is EAGVTQFPSHSVIEKGQTVTLRCDPISGHDNLYWYRRVMGKEIKFLLHFVKESKQDESGMPNNRFLAERTGGTYSTLKVQPAELEDSGVYFCASSQVAGGNTEAFFGQGTRLTVV.

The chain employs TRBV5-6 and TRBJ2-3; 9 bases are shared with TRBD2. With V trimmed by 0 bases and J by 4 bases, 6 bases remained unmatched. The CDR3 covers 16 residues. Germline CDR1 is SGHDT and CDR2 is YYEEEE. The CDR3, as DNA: TGTGCCAGCAGCTTGGTGGGACTAGCAACCGCAGATACGCAGTATTTT. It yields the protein CASSLVGLATADTQYF.

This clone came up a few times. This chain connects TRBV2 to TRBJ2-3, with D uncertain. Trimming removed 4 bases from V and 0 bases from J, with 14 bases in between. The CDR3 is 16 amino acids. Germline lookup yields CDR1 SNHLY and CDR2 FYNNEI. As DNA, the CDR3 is TGTGCCAGCAGTGTGTCTTCCGCGGCTAGCACAGATACGCAGTATTTT. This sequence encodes CASSVSSAASTDTQYF.

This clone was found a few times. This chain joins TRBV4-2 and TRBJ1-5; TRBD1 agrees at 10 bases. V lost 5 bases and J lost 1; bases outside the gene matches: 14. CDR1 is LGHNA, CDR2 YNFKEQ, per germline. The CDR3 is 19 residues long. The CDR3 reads CASSKAGQGGRLSNQPQHF. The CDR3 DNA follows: TGTGCCAGCAGCAAAGCCGGACAGGGGGGAAGATTGAGCAATCAGCCCCAGCATTTT.

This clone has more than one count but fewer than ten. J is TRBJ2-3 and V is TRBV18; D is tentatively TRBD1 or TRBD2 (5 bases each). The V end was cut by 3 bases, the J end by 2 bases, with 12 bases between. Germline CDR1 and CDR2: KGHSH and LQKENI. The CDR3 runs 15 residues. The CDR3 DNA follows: TGTGCCAGCTCACCGAACCAGGGAGCCACAGATACGCAGTATTTT. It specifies CASSPNQGATDTQYF.

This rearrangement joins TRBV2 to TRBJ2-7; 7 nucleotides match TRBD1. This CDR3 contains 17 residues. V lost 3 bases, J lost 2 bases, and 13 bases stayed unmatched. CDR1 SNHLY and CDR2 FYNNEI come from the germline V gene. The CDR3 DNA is TGTGCCAGCAGTGATCGGACAGGCGATGCCCTTACCTACGAGCAGTACTTC. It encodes CASSDRTGDALTYEQYF.

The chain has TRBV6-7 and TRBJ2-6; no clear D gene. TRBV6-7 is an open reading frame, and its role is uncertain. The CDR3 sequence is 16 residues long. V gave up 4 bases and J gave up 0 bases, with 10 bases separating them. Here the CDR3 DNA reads TGTGCCAGCAGTTTCTCCGTCTGCTCTGGGGCCAACGTCCTGACTTTC. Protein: CASSFSVCSGANVLTF.

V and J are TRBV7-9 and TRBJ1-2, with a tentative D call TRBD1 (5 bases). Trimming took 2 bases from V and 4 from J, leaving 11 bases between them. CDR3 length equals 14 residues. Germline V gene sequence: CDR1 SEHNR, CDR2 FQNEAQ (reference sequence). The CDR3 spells CASSLIGEAYGYTF. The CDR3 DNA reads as TGTGCCAGCAGCTTAATAGGGGAAGCCTATGGCTACACCTTC. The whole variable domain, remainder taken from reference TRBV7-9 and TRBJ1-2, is DTGVSQNPRHKITKRGQNVTFRCDPISEHNRLYWYRQTLGQGPEFLTYFQNEAQLEKSRLLSDRFSAERPKGSFSTLEIQRTEQGDSAMYLCASSLIGEAYGYTFGSGTRLTVV.

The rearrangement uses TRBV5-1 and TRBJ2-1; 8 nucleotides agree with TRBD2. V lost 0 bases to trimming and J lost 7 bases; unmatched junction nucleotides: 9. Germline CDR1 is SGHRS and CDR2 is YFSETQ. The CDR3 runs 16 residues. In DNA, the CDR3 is TGCGCCAGCAGCTTGGAGGGGCGGGGGGCCTTAAATGAGCAGTTCTTC. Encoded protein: CASSLEGRGALNEQFF. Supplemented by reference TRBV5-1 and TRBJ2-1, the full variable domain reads KAGVTQTPRYLIKTRGQQVTLSCSPISGHRSVSWYQQTPGQGLQFLFEYFSETQRNKGNFPGRFSGRQFSNSRSEMNVSTLELGDSALYLCASSLEGRGALNEQFFGPGTRLTVL.

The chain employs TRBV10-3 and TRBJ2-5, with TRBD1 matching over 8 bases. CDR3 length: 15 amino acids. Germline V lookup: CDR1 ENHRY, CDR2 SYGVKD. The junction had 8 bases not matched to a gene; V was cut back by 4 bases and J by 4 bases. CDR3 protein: CAISGRQGSGETQYF. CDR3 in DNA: TGTGCCATCAGTGGAAGACAGGGGAGCGGAGAGACCCAGTACTTC.

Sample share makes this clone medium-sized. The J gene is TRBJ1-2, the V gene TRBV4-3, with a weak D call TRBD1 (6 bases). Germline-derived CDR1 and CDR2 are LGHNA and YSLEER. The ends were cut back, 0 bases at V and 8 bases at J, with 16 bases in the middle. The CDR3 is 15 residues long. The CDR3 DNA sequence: TGCGCCAGCAGCCAAGACTACAGGGAACGAAACGGCTACACCTTC. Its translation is CASSQDYRERNGYTF.

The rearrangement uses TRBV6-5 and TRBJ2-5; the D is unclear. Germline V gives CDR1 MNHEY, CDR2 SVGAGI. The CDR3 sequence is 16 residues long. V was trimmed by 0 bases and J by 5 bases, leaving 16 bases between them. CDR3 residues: CASSYSLDPEAETQYF. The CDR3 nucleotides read TGTGCCAGCAGTTACTCTTTGGATCCCGAAGCGGAGACCCAGTACTTC.

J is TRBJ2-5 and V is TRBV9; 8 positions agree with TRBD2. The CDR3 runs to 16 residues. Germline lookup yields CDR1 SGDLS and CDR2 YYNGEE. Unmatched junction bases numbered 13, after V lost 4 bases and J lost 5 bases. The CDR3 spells CASSTGGSTAQETQYF. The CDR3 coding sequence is TGTGCCAGCAGCACGGGAGGGAGCACCGCGCAGGAGACCCAGTACTTC. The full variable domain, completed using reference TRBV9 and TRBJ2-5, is DSGVTQTPKHLITATGQRVTLRCSPRSGDLSVYWYQQSLDQGLQFLIQYYNGEERAKGNILERFSAQQFPDLHSELNLSSLELGDSALYFCASSTGGSTAQETQYFGPGTRLLVL.

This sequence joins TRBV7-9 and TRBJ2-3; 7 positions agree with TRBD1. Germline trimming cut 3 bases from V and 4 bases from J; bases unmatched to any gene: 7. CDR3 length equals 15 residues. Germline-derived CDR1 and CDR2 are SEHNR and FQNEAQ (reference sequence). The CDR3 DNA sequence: TGTGCCAGCAGCTTTGGAACAGGGGCGGCAGATACGCAGTATTTT. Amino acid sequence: CASSFGTGAADTQYF.

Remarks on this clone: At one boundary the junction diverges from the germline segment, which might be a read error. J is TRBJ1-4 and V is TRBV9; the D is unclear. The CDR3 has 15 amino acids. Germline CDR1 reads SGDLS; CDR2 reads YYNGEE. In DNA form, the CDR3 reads TGTGCCAGCAGCGTAGCTTCAGGAACTGATGAAAAACTGTTTTTT. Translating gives CASSVASGTDEKLFF.

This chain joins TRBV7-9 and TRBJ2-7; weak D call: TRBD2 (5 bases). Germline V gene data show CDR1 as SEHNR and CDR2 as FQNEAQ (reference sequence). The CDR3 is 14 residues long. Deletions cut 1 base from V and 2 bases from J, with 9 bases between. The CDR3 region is CASSLETGAYEQYF. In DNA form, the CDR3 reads TGTGCCAGCAGCTTAGAAACCGGGGCCTACGAGCAGTACTTC.

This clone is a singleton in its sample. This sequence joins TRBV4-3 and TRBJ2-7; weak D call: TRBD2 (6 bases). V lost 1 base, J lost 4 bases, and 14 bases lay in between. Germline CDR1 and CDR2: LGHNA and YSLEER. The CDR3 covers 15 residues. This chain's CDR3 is CASSQGYGSRYEQYF. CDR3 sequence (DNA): TGCGCCAGCAGCCAAGGATACGGGAGTCGGTACGAGCAGTACTTC.

DNA for the CDR3: TGTGCCACCAGCAGTAGGCGGACGGGACAGGGTGAGGAGACCCAGTACTTC. Protein: CATSSRRTGQGEETQYF. The chain carries TRBV15 and TRBJ2-5; 9 nucleotides align to TRBD1. The CDR3 runs 17 residues. Per the germline V gene, CDR1 is LNHNV and CDR2 is YYDKDF (reference sequence). J gave up 5 bases and V 3 bases, and 13 bases lay outside the gene matches.